The clone carrying this TCR beta chain appeared a few times. Its antigen is as yet unknown. Everyone who gave samples was a healthy Caucasian. This record belongs to a study of identical twins. Study-level findings and limits: Shared out-of-frame alpha sequences (those common to twins) showed excess low generation probability.

One entry per CDR3 protein results from TCRdb running MiXCR on the 5' RACE reads. The table shows about 220,000 distinct CDR3 sequences, with 7.5% occurring only once. Trimming took off 1 base at V and 2 bases at J, with 12 bases between the two ends. Germline V gene lookup returns CDR1 LNHNV and CDR2 YYDKDF (reference sequence). The CDR3 covers 15 residues. Another study also made use of these data, one on yellow fever vaccine responses in identical twins.

This chain connects TRBV15 to TRBJ2-7, with D perhaps TRBD2 (7 bases). The specimen sequenced was CD8+ T cells sorted from blood. The TCR was taken from a young woman in good health. CDR3 nucleotides: TGTGCCACCAGCAGAGGGGGGGGCCCAACCTACGAGCAGTACTTC. This encodes CATSRGGGPTYEQYF.